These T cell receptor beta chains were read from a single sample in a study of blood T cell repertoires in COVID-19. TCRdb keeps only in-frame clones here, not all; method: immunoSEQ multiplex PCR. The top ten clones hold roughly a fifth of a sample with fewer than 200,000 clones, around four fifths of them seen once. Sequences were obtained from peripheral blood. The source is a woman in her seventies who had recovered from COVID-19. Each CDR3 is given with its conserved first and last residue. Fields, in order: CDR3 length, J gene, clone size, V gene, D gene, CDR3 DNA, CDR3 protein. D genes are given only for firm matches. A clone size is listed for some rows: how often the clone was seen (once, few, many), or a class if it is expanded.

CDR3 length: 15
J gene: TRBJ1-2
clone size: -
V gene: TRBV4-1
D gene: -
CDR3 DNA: TGCGCCAGCAGCCCCCAAGGCCGCGCGGACTATGGCTACACCTTC
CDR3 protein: CASSPQGRADYGYTF

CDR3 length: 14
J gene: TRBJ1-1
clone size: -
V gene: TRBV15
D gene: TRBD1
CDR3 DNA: TGTGCCACCAGTCCCCGACAGGGGGCGACTGAAGCTTTCTTT
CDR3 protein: CATSPRQGATEAFF

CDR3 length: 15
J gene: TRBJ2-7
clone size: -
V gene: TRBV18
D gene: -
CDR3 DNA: TGTGCCAGCTCACCAGGCCAGGGAGGCAGGTACGAGCAGTACTTC
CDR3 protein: CASSPGQGGRYEQYF

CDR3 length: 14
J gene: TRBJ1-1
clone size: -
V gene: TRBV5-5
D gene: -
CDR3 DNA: TGTGCCAGCAGCTTGGTTGGGGGCGACACTGAAGCTTTCTTT
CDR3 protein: CASSLVGGDTEAFF

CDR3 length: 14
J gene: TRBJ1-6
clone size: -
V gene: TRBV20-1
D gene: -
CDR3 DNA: TGCAGTGCTAGTTACGCGGACTATAATTCACCCCTCCACTTT
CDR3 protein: CSASYADYNSPLHF

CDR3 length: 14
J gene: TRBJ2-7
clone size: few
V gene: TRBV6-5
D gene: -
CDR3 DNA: TGTGCCAGCACTCCGTGGGGGCAGGTCTACGAGCAGTACTTC
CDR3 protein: CASTPWGQVYEQYF

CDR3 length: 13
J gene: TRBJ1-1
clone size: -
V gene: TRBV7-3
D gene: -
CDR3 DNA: TGTGCCAGCCCGGGAGTTTTGAACACTGAAGCTTTCTTT
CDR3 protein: CASPGVLNTEAFF

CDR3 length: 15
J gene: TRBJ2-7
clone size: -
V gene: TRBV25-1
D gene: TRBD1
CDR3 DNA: TGTGCCAGCAGTGAATCGACAGGGCAGGCCTACGAGCAGTACTTC
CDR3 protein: CASSESTGQAYEQYF

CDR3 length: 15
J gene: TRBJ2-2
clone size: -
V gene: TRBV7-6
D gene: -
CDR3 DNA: TGTGCCAGCAGCCCCCGACAGAGAGACACCGGGGAGCTGTTTTTT
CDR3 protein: CASSPRQRDTGELFF

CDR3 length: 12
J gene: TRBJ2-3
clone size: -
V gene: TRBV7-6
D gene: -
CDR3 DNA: TGTGCCAGCAGCCCACGGGAAGGTACGCAGTATTTT
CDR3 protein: CASSPREGTQYF

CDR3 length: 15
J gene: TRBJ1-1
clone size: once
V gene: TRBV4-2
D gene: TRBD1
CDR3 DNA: TGTGCCAGCAGCCAAGGGGGACAGAGAAACACTGAAGCTTTCTTT
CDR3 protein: CASSQGGQRNTEAFF

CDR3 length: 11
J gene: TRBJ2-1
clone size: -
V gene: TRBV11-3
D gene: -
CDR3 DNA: TGTGCCAGCAGCCTCCACAATGAGCAGTTCTTC
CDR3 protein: CASSLHNEQFF

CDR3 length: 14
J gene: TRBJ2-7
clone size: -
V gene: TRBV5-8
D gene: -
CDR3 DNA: TGTGCCAGCAGCTTGGTGTCAGCCTCGCGGGAGCAGTACTTC
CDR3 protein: CASSLVSASREQYF

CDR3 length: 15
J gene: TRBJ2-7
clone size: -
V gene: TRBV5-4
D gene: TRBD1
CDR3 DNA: TGTGCCAGCAGCTCACCCGGGACAGGACCCTACGAGCAGTACTTC
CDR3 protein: CASSSPGTGPYEQYF

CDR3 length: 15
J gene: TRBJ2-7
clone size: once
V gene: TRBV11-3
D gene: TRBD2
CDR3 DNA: TGTGCCAGCAGCCACGGAGGACTAGCCACGAGCGAGCAGTACTTC
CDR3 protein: CASSHGGLATSEQYF

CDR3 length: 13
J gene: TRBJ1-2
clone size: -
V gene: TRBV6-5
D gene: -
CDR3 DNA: TGTGCCAGCAGTTACTCGGCAGGTCTGGGCTACACCTTC
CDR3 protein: CASSYSAGLGYTF

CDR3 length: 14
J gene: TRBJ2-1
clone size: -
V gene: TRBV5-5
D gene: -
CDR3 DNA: TGTGCCAGCAGCTCCCCGGGACTCACCAATGAGCAGTTCTTC
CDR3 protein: CASSSPGLTNEQFF

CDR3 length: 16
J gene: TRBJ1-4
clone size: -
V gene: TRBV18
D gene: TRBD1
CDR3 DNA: TGTGCCAGCTCACCGACCCAGGGGGGCACTAATGAAAAACTGTTTTTT
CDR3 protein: CASSPTQGGTNEKLFF

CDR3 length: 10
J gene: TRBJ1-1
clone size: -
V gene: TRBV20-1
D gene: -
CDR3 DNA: TGCAGTCCGAGGAACACTGAAGCTTTCTTT
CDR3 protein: CSPRNTEAFF

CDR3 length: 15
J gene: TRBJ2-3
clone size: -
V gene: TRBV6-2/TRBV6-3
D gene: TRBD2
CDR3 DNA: TGTGCCAGCAGTTACCGCCCGGGGAGGGCAGATACGCAGTATTTT
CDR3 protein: CASSYRPGRADTQYF

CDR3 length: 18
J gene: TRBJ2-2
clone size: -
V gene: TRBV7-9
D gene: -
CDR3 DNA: TGTGCCAGCAGCTTAGAATCAACCGCGGGGGCCGGTGGTGGGGAGCTGTTTTTT
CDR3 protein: CASSLESTAGAGGGELFF

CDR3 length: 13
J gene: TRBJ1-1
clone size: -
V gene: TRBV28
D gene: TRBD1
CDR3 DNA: TGTGCCAGCAGTTTGGGACAGGGGGCTCGAGCTTTCTTT
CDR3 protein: CASSLGQGARAFF

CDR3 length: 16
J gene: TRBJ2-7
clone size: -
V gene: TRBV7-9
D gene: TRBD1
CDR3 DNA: TGTGCCAGCAGCCCCAGAGGGGGCGTAACCGACTACGAGCAGTACTTC
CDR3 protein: CASSPRGGVTDYEQYF

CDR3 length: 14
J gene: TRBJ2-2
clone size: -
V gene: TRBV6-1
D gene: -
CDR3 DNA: TGTGCCAGCAGTGACCTTGTGGGAGGCGGGGAGCTGTTTTTT
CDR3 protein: CASSDLVGGGELFF

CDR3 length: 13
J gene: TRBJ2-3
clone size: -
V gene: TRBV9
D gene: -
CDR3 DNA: TGTGCCACCAGCAGGGGGGGGGCAGGGTCGCAGTATTTT
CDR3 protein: CATSRGGAGSQYF

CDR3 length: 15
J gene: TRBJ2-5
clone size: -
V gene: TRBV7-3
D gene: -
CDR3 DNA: TGTGCCAGCAGCCCCAGCCCGGCGGATCTAGAGACCCAGTACTTC
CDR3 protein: CASSPSPADLETQYF

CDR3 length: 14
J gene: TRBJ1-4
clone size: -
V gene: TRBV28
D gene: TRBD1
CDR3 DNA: TGTGCCAGCAGCCAGACAGGGTTGAATGAAAAACTGTTTTTT
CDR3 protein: CASSQTGLNEKLFF

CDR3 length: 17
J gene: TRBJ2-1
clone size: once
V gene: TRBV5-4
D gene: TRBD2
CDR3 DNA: TGTGCCAGCAGTACCGGACTAGCGGGAGGGTCCTACAATGAGCAGTTCTTC
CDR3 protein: CASSTGLAGGSYNEQFF

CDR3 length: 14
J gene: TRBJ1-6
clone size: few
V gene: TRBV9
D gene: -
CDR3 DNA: TGTGCCAGCAGCGCCCAGGTCCCTTTTTCACCCCTCCACTTT
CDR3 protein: CASSAQVPFSPLHF

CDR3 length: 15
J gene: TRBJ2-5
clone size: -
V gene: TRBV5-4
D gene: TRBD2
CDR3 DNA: TGTGCCAGCAGCTTACGACTAGCGGGTGGAGAGACCCAGTACTTC
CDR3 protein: CASSLRLAGGETQYF

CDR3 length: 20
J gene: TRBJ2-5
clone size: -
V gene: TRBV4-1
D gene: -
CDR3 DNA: TGCGCCAGCAGCCAAGATGGCCCCCGGGGGCGGGGAGGGCATCAAGAGACCCAGTACTTC
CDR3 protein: CASSQDGPRGRGGHQETQYF

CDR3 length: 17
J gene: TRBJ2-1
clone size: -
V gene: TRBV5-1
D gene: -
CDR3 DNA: TGCGCCAGCAGCTTGCCCCCAACCGCCGGCTCCTACAATGAGCAGTTCTTC
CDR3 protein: CASSLPPTAGSYNEQFF

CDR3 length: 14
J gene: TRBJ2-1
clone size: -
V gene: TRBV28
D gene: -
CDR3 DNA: TGTGCCATCTTGGCGGGACAGAACTACAATGAGCAGTTCTTC
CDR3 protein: CAILAGQNYNEQFF

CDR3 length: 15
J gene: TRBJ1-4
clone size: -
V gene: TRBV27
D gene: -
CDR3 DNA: TGTGCCAGCAGTTTACTTTCCGGGTTGAGTGAAAAACTGTTTTTT
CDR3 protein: CASSLLSGLSEKLFF

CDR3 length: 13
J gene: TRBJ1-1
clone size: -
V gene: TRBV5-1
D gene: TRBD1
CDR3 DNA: TGCGCCAGCAGCTTCGGGACAGACCCTGAAGCTTTCTTT
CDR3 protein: CASSFGTDPEAFF

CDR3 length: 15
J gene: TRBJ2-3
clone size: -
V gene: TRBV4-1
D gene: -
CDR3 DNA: TGCGCCAGCAGCCAAGACCCAGGGTGGACAGATACGCAGTATTTT
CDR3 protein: CASSQDPGWTDTQYF

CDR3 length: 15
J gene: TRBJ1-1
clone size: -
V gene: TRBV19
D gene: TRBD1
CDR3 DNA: TGTGCCAGTAGTCCGGGACAGGGAATAAACACTGAAGCTTTCTTT
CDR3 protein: CASSPGQGINTEAFF

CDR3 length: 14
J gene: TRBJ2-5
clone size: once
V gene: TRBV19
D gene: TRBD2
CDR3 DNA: TGTGCCAGCCGGACTAGCGGGGGCGGAGAGACCCAGTACTTC
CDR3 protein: CASRTSGGGETQYF

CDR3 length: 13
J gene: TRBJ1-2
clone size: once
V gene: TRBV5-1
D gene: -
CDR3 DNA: TGCGCCAGCAGCCTAACAGGGTCGGCTGGCTACACCTTC
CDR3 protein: CASSLTGSAGYTF

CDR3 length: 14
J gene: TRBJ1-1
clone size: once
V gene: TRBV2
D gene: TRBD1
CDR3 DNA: TGTGCCAGCAGCGAACAGGGGTTGAACACTGAAGCTTTCTTT
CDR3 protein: CASSEQGLNTEAFF

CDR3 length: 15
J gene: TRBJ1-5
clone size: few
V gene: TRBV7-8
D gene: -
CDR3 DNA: TGTGCCAGCAGCCCACTTTGGGGCCTCAATCAGCCCCAGCATTTT
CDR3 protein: CASSPLWGLNQPQHF

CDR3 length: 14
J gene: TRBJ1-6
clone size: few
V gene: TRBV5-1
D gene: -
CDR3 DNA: TGCGCCAGCAGCTCGACTGTGAATAATTCACCCCTCCACTTT
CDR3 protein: CASSSTVNNSPLHF

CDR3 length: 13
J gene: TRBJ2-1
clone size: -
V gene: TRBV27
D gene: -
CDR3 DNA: TGTGCCAGCAGTTTATCCCCAAGCGGGCCCCAGTTCTTC
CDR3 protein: CASSLSPSGPQFF

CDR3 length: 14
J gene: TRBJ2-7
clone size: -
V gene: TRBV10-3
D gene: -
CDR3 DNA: TGTGCCATCAGTGAGGGGGGCCTCGGCTACGAGCAGTGCTTC
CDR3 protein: CAISEGGLGYEQCF

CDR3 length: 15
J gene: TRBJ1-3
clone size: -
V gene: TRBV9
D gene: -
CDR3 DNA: TGTGCCAGCAGCTCCGGGATAAACTCTGGAAACACCATATATTTT
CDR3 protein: CASSSGINSGNTIYF

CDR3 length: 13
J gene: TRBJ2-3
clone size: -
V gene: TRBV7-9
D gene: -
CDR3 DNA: TGTGCCACCCCAGGGGTTGGCACAGATACGCAGTATTTT
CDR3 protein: CATPGVGTDTQYF

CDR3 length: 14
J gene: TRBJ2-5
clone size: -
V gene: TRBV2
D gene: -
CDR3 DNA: TGTGCCAGCCGCCGACAGTCCCAAAGGGAGACCCAGTACTTC
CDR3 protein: CASRRQSQRETQYF

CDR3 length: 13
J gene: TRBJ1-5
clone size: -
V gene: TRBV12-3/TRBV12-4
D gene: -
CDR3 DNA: TGTGCCAGCACCCAGGGTGAGAATCAGCCCCAGCATTTT
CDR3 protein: CASTQGENQPQHF

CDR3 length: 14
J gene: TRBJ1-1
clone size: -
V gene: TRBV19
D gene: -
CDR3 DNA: TGTGCCAGTACCACCATCGCGGGGCAAAGTGAAGCTTTCTTT
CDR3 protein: CASTTIAGQSEAFF

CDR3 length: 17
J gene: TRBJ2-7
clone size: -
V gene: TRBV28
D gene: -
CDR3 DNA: TGTGCCAGCAGTTCCTCCGCCGACAGCCCTGCCTCCTACGAGCAGTACTTC
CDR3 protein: CASSSSADSPASYEQYF

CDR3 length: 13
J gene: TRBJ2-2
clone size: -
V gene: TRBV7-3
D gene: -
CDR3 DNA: TGTGCCAGCAGCTTCACCCCGGCCGGGGAGCTGTTTTTT
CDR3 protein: CASSFTPAGELFF

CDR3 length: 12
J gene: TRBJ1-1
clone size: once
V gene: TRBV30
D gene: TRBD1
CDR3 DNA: TGTGCCTGGAGCACAGGGGACACTGAAGCTTTCTTT
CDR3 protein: CAWSTGDTEAFF

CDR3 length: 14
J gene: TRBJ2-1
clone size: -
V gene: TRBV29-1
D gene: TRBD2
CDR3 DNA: TGCAGCATCGGAAGGGGTAGCGGGGGCAATGAGCAGTTCTTC
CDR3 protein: CSIGRGSGGNEQFF

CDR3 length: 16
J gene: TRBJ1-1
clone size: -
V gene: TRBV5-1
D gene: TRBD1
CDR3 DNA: TGCGCCAGCAGCTTGGGACAGGGGGCAGGGAACACTGAAGCTTTCTTT
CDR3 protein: CASSLGQGAGNTEAFF

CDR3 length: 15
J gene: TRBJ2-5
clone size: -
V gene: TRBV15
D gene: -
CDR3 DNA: TGTGCCACCAGGAGAGGCGTGGCGGGGACAGAGACCCAGTACTTC
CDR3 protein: CATRRGVAGTETQYF

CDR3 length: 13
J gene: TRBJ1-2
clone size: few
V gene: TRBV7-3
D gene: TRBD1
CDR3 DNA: TGTGCCAGCAGCCCACAGGGGGACTATGGCTACACCTTC
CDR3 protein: CASSPQGDYGYTF

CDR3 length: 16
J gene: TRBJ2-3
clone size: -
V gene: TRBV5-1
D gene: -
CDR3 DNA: TGCGCCAGCAGCCCCCCACAGGGATGGGGCACAGATACGCAGTATTTT
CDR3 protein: CASSPPQGWGTDTQYF

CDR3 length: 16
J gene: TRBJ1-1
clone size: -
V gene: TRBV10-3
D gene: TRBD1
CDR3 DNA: TGTGCCATCAGTGCCGCGACAGGGGACGGGAACACTGAAGCTTTCTTT
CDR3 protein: CAISAATGDGNTEAFF

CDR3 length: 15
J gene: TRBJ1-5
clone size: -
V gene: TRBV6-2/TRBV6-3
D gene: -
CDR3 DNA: TGTGCCAGCAGTTACGGAGGGGCAGGCAATCAGCCCCAGCATTTT
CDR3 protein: CASSYGGAGNQPQHF